These 25 T cell receptor beta chains originate from one sample sequenced in a study of CD8 T cells in Susac syndrome. After extraction with the RNeasy kit, 0.5 to 1 ug of the RNA was reverse transcribed using random hexamers. TCRdb reprocessed the immunoSEQ multiplex PCR reads via MiXCR and lists one record per CDR3 protein. The data contain 95,000 to 150,000 distinct CDR3 sequences, 96% of them singletons. The sequencing sample was made of CD4+ T cells from PBMCs. Receptor source: a human donor with Susac syndrome.

J is TRBJ1-2 and V is TRBV30, with TRBD1 identical over 7 bases. Trimming cost V 1 base and J 5 bases; bases outside gene matches: 1. There are 12 residues in the CDR3. Germline CDR1 reads GTSNPN; CDR2 reads SVGIG (reference sequence). DNA of the CDR3: TGTGCCTGGAGTGGACAGGGTTATGGCTACACCTTC. The encoded protein is CAWSGQGYGYTF. Using reference TRBV30 and TRBJ1-2 for the parts outside the CDR3, the full variable domain is SQTIHQWPATLVQPVGSPLSLECTVEGTSNPNLYWYRQAAGRGLQLLFYSVGIGQISSEVPQNLSASRPQDRQFILSSKKLLLSDSGFYLCAWSGQGYGYTFGSGTRLTVV.

CDR3 loop: CASSYREASTDTQYF. The DNA for the CDR3 is TGTGCCAGCAGTTACCGGGAGGCTAGCACAGATACGCAGTATTTT. This chain joins TRBV6-6 and TRBJ2-3; 7 bases are a match to TRBD2. Germline trimming cut 2 bases from V and 0 bases from J; bases unmatched to any gene: 2. The V gene's germline CDR1 is MNHNY and CDR2 SVGAGI (reference sequence). The length of the CDR3 is 15 residues.

This sequence joins TRBV15 and TRBJ2-1; the D gene is possibly TRBD1 (5 bases). Germline values: CDR1 LNHNV, CDR2 YYDKDF (reference sequence). The CDR3 is made up of 14 amino acids. Trimming took off 1 base at V and 7 bases at J, with 11 bases between the two ends. CDR3 DNA sequence: TGTGCCACCAGCAGAGGGACACCCCAAAATGAGCAGTTCTTC. It specifies CATSRGTPQNEQFF.

V and J are TRBV5-1 and TRBJ2-1, with D hard to call. The CDR3 sequence is 14 residues long. CDR1 is SGHRS, CDR2 YFSETQ, per germline. The V and J ends lost 1 base and 6 bases respectively, with 11 bases between them. CDR3 nucleotides: TGCGCCAGCAGCTTGACAAGGGTGGGCAATGAGCAGTTCTTC. Translating gives CASSLTRVGNEQFF.

This chain uses TRBV30 with TRBJ2-1; D call uncertain. With 5 bases removed from V and 6 bases from J, the gap between germline ends came to 14 bases. This CDR3 has 13 residues. The germline CDR1 and CDR2 sequences are GTSNPN and SVGIG (reference sequence). The CDR3 nucleotides are TGTGCCTGGGCAAAAGAGCTGGGCAATGAGCAGTTCTTC. Translated, it gives CAWAKELGNEQFF.

This rearrangement joins TRBV20-1 to TRBJ2-1, with 7 bases fitting TRBD2. The CDR3 contains 14 residues. With 6 bases clipped from V and 6 bases from J, the junction kept 11 bases outside the gene matches. Germline CDR1 DFQATT, CDR2 SNEGSKA (reference sequence). The CDR3 coding sequence is TGCAGTGCAAGTCTAGCGGTCGGGGCCAATGAGCAGTTCTTC. It specifies CSASLAVGANEQFF.

The chain couples TRBV28 to TRBJ2-3; TRBD2 is a possible D gene (6 bases). CDR3 size: 14 residues. V lost 6 bases and J lost 2, with 12 bases in between. Looked up from germline, CDR1 is MDHEN and CDR2 is SYDVKM. CDR3 in amino acids: CASRNRDFTDTQYF. The CDR3 coding sequence is TGTGCCAGCAGGAACCGGGACTTCACAGATACGCAGTATTTT. Variable domain in full (rest from reference TRBV28 and TRBJ2-3): DVKVTQSSRYLVKRTGEKVFLECVQDMDHENMFWYRQDPGLGLRLIYFSYDVKMKEKGDIPEGYSVSREKKERFSLILESASTNQTSMYLCASRNRDFTDTQYFGPGTRLTVL.

The chain uses TRBV5-4 and TRBJ1-2; 7 bases match TRBD1. After removal of 3 bases from V and 8 bases from J, the junction contained 10 bases not matched to a gene. Germline loops: CDR1 SGHNT, CDR2 YYREEE (reference sequence). The CDR3 sequence is 14 residues long. CDR3 amino acids: CASSSPVQGYGYTF. The DNA for the CDR3 is TGTGCCAGCAGCTCTCCGGTACAGGGGTACGGCTACACCTTC. The full variable domain, with the rest looked up from reference TRBV5-4 and TRBJ1-2, is ETGVTQSPTHLIKTRGQQVTLRCSSQSGHNTVSWYQQALGQGPQFIFQYYREEENGRGNFPPRFSGLQFPNYSSELNVNALELDDSALYLCASSSPVQGYGYTFGSGTRLTVV.

The gene calls are TRBV20-1 and TRBJ1-1; the match to TRBD1 covers 7 bases. Trimming removed 4 bases from V and 4 bases from J; junction bases left unmatched: 6. The germline V gene encodes CDR1 DFQATT and CDR2 SNEGSKA (reference sequence). The CDR3 totals 13 residues. As DNA, the CDR3 is TGCAGTGCTACCACAGGGGCCCTCACTGAAGCTTTCTTT. This translates into CSATTGALTEAFF.

The chain recombines TRBV20-1 with TRBJ2-4, with 9 bases fitting TRBD2. Germline CDR1 reads DFQATT; CDR2 reads SNEGSKA (reference sequence). V was pared by 3 bases and J by 9 bases, with 6 bases of the junction left unmatched. The CDR3 is made up of 13 amino acids. In nucleotides, the CDR3 is TGCAGTGCTAGTTTAGCGGGAGTTATCATTCAGTACTTC. Amino acid sequence: CSASLAGVIIQYF.

The chain has TRBV20-1 and TRBJ2-2; TRBD2 aligns across 10 bases. Germline lookup yields CDR1 DFQATT and CDR2 SNEGSKA (reference sequence). The V and J ends lost 0 bases and 3 bases, in that order; junction bases with no gene match: 4. This CDR3 region has 16 residues. Here the CDR3 reads CSARDPSGRDTGELFF. The CDR3 region has the DNA TGCAGTGCTAGAGATCCTAGCGGGAGAGACACCGGGGAGCTGTTTTTT.

V usage is TRBV20-1 and J usage is TRBJ2-7; 9 nucleotides match TRBD1. The CDR3 extends over 12 amino acids. J lost 13 bases, V lost 5 bases, and 12 bases had no gene match. Germline-derived CDR1 and CDR2 are DFQATT and SNEGSKA (reference sequence). The CDR3 loop reads CSALHPNRGQYF. The CDR3, as DNA: TGCAGTGCTCTCCACCCCAACAGGGGGCAATACTTC.

The genes are TRBV7-6 and TRBJ1-4, with 10 bases identical to TRBD1. The J segment lost 8 bases and the V segment lost 3 bases, leaving 3 bases of the junction unmatched. The V gene's germline CDR1 is SGHVS and CDR2 FNYEAQ. This CDR3 contains 14 residues. The CDR3 DNA follows: TGTGCCAGCAGCTTGGGACAGGGGTACGAAAAACTGTTTTTT. As protein: CASSLGQGYEKLFF.

The chain links TRBV25-1 to TRBJ1-2; possible D gene TRBD1, 5 bases. With 8 bases removed from V and 4 bases from J, the gap between germline ends came to 17 bases. This CDR3 has 14 residues. Per the germline V gene, CDR1 is MGHDK and CDR2 is SYGVNS. The CDR3 DNA sequence: TGTGCCAGCTCCCTCCTGGGGGGGGTCTATGGCTACACCTTC. Amino acids: CASSLLGGVYGYTF.

This clonotype was observed once. J is TRBJ1-1 and V is TRBV20-1, with TRBD1 as a possible D gene (5 bases). CDR1 and CDR2 (germline): DFQATT, SNEGSKA (reference sequence). Trimming removed 4 bases from V and 4 bases from J, with 13 bases in between. The CDR3 is 13 residues long. CDR3: CSANDEGSTEAFF. The CDR3 nucleotides are TGCAGTGCTAATGATGAGGGGAGCACTGAAGCTTTCTTT.

The chain employs TRBV20-1 and TRBJ2-3, with D possibly being TRBD2 (5 bases). Germline loops: CDR1 DFQATT, CDR2 SNEGSKA (reference sequence). The CDR3 is 12 amino acids. The CDR3 here is CRAWRGTDTQYF. The DNA for the CDR3 is TGCAGAGCCTGGCGGGGCACAGATACGCAGTATTTT.

The J gene is TRBJ2-3, the V gene TRBV21-1; TRBD1 is the table's D call and was not checked against the DNA. TRBV21-1 is tagged as a pseudogene. This CDR3 region has 17 residues. Here the CDR3 DNA reads TGTGCCAGCAGCAAGTCACCCTTGGACAGCTGCACAGATACGCAGTATTTT. Residues: CASSKSPLDSCTDTQYF.

This clonotype showed up just once. CDR3 sequence reads: CSAIPGQGQETQYF. As DNA, the CDR3 is TGCAGCGCTATACCGGGACAGGGACAAGAGACCCAGTACTTC. The chain is built from TRBV29-1 and TRBJ2-5; 9 bases fit TRBD1. CDR3 length: 14 residues. Germline V CDR1 and CDR2: SQVTM, ANQGSEA. The junction had 8 bases not matched to a gene; V was cut back by 7 bases and J by 2 bases.

V usage is TRBV29-1 and J usage is TRBJ2-1; 7 bases map to TRBD1. This CDR3 spans 13 amino acids. CDR1 SQVTM and CDR2 ANQGSEA come from the germline V gene. The V and J ends lost 6 bases and 5 bases, in that order; junction bases with no gene match: 7. CDR3 sequence: CSVDGTGDNEQFF. For the CDR3, the DNA is TGCAGCGTAGACGGTACAGGGGACAATGAGCAGTTCTTC.

In DNA form, the CDR3 reads TGCAGCGTTGCCCTAGCGGGAGCCTACAATGAGCAGTTCTTC. It translates to CSVALAGAYNEQFF. V gene TRBV29-1 combines with J gene TRBJ2-1; 10 bases align to TRBD2. Unmatched junction bases numbered 2, after V lost 4 bases and J lost 2 bases. The CDR3 spans 14 residues. CDR1 is SQVTM and CDR2 is ANQGSEA in the germline V gene.

This chain connects TRBV11-2 to TRBJ1-4, with D tentatively TRBD1 (5 bases). The CDR3 contains 11 residues. V shed 1 base and J shed 11 bases, with 5 bases lying between them. Germline CDR1 SGHAT, CDR2 FQNNGV. CDR3 in amino acids: CASSLGGKLFF. CDR3 bases: TGTGCCAGCAGCTTAGGGGGGAAACTGTTTTTT.

A note on this clonotype: One end of the junction fails to match germline, which may point to a read error. The J gene is TRBJ2-7, the V gene TRBV20-1; maybe TRBD1 (7 bases). CDR3 length equals 15 residues. The germline CDR1 and CDR2 sequences are DFQATT and SNEGSKA (reference sequence). In DNA, the CDR3 is TGCAGTGCCAGAGATCAGGGGGGTGATTCCTACGAGCAGTACTTC. This sequence encodes CSARDQGGDSYEQYF.

DNA of the CDR3: TGTGCCAGCAGCCCGGACAGGGTGGACGAGCAGTACTTC. Protein sequence: CASSPDRVDEQYF. This chain joins TRBV5-6 and TRBJ2-7; 8 bases are a match to TRBD1. Trimming at V came to 4 bases and at J to 5 bases, leaving 5 bases not matched to a gene. Germline V gene lookup returns CDR1 SGHDT and CDR2 YYEEEE. The CDR3 is 13 residues long.

This chain uses TRBV3-1 with TRBJ2-1, with TRBD2 matching 7 bases. Germline trimming cut 4 bases from V and 9 bases from J; bases unmatched to any gene: 9. The CDR3 has 14 amino acids. Germline V gene sequence: CDR1 LGHDT, CDR2 YNNKEL (reference sequence). DNA of the CDR3: TGTGCCAGCAGCCCGACTAGCTCTCCTAGTGAGCAGTTCTTC. It translates to CASSPTSSPSEQFF.

CDR3 coding DNA: TGTGCCAGCAGCCCGCGACCTGAAGAGACCCAGTACTTC. Translated: CASSPRPEETQYF. This sequence joins TRBV9 and TRBJ2-5; no firm D call. The CDR3 length is 13 residues. Germline V gene sequence: CDR1 SGDLS, CDR2 YYNGEE. The V end lost 4 bases, the J end lost 3 bases, and 10 bases lay between the germline ends.